The clone carrying this TCR beta chain appeared many times. Its specificity is not known. Germline CDR1 LNHDA, CDR2 SQIVND (reference sequence). V was clipped by 5 bases and J by 4 bases; unmatched bases: 6. This CDR3 comprises 15 residues. This record belongs to a study of T cells after yellow fever vaccination. The study, taken as a whole, reports: A small share of clonotypes appeared in both CD4 and CD8 compartments. Post-booster samples contained most primary-vaccination clones (roughly 96% CD4, about 85% CD8).

Synthesis of TCR cDNA relied on 5'RACE template switching, which attached a universal primer site and UMIs. In TCRdb, the 5' RACE reads were re-called with MiXCR into one record per CDR3 protein. The sample yields around 67,000 distinct CDR3 sequences, around 6.5% seen once. Specimen: CD8+ T cells sorted from PBMCs, collected around 5 days after the first yellow fever vaccination. The receptor was derived from a young man who received the YFV17D yellow fever vaccine. The chain uses TRBV19 and TRBJ2-5, with TRBD2 identical over 11 bases. For the CDR3, the DNA is TGTGCCAGTAGTTCCGGGACTAGCGGCGGAGAGACCCAGTACTTC. Residues: CASSSGTSGGETQYF.